Each of the 9 T cell receptor beta chains below was sequenced from the same sample in a study of OX40 agonist ivuxolimab in advanced cancers. Profiled with immunoSEQ multiplex PCR; TCRdb holds only in-frame clones, not every one. The table has tens of thousands of clones, 88% seen once; the top ten hold roughly 0.72%. Sequencing used CD4+ or CD8+ T cells sorted from blood, obtained in a trial of the OX40 agonist ivuxolimab. The receptors shown here come from an adult with an advanced solid tumor such as melanoma, head and neck, liver or kidney cancer.

V usage is TRBV7-9 and J usage is TRBJ1-5; maybe TRBD1 (5 bases). V lost 1 base, J lost 4 bases, and 11 bases lay in between. CDR1 and CDR2 (germline): SEHNR, FQNEAQ (reference sequence). This CDR3 region has 15 residues. CDR3 loop: CASSLGSGSNQPQHF. In DNA, the CDR3 is TGTGCCAGCAGCTTAGGTTCAGGGAGTAATCAGCCCCAGCATTTT.

The V and J genes are TRBV6-5 and TRBJ1-5; unclear D gene. The CDR3 covers 14 residues. Looked up from germline, CDR1 is MNHEY and CDR2 is SVGAGI. The germline V and J ends were trimmed by 5 bases and 4 bases, with 12 bases remaining between them. The CDR3 loop reads CASSLGSQNQPQHF. DNA of the CDR3: TGTGCCAGCAGTCTGGGGTCCCAGAATCAGCCCCAGCATTTT.

The gene calls are TRBV29-1 and TRBJ1-3; D call uncertain. Trimming removed 4 bases from V and 0 bases from J, with 4 bases in between. The CDR3 contains 12 residues. Germline lookup yields CDR1 SQVTM and CDR2 ANQGSEA. The CDR3 bases are TGCAGCGTTGTAGACTCTGGAAACACCATATATTTT. Translating gives CSVVDSGNTIYF.

J is TRBJ2-7 and V is TRBV5-6; tentatively, D is TRBD1 or TRBD2 (7 bases each). Germline V gives CDR1 SGHDT, CDR2 YYEEEE. Between the trimmed V and J ends, which lost 2 bases and 6 bases, there was a span of 12 bases. This CDR3 region has 13 residues. The CDR3 region has the DNA TGTGCCAGCAGCTTTGACAGGGAGGGCGAGCAGTACTTC. It specifies CASSFDREGEQYF.

The chain is built from TRBV18 and TRBJ1-4; 8 bases map to TRBD1. Per the germline V gene, CDR1 is KGHSH and CDR2 is LQKENI. J gave up 4 bases and V 3 bases, and 4 bases lay outside the gene matches. CDR3 length: 15 residues. The CDR3 nucleotides are TGTGCCAGCTCACCTGGACAGGGCTTTAATGAAAAACTGTTTTTT. Protein sequence: CASSPGQGFNEKLFF.

This rearrangement joins TRBV6-1 to TRBJ2-5, with D perhaps being TRBD1 or TRBD2 (5 bases each). The better agreement between TRBJ2-7 and the DNA end casts doubt on the J call. Germline-derived CDR1 and CDR2 are MNHNS and SASEGT. The CDR3 runs to 12 residues. Here the CDR3 DNA reads TGTGCCAGCGGCCGGGACGGTTACGAGCAGTACTTC. Translating gives CASGRDGYEQYF.

This clone was found once. This chain uses TRBV5-4 with TRBJ2-5; 7 positions agree with TRBD1. This CDR3 comprises 13 residues. Looked up from germline, CDR1 is SGHNT and CDR2 is YYREEE (reference sequence). Trimming took 4 bases from V and 3 from J; bases not matched to a gene: 3. The DNA for the CDR3 is TGTGCCAGCAGCGAACAGGGGAAAGAGACCCAGTACTTC. Amino acid sequence: CASSEQGKETQYF.

V is TRBV19 and J is TRBJ1-2; D not resolved. Germline lookup yields CDR1 LNHDA and CDR2 SQIVND (reference sequence). The CDR3 is 14 residues long. The V and J ends lost 4 bases and 0 bases respectively, with 9 bases between them. Written as DNA, the CDR3 is TGTGCCAGTAGTAGTGGCGGGACTAACTATGGCTACACCTTC. It codes for CASSSGGTNYGYTF.

The chain joins TRBV5-8 to TRBJ2-7; possible D gene TRBD2, 6 bases. CDR1 is SGHTS, CDR2 YDEGEE, per germline. Deletions cut 0 bases from V and 3 bases from J, with 16 bases between. This CDR3 region has 16 residues. The CDR3 DNA reads as TGTGCCAGCAGCTTGGCCTCGGGGGTGTCAGGCTACGAGCAGTACTTC. Translated, it gives CASSLASGVSGYEQYF.